This T cell receptor beta chain was observed in a study of shared clonotypes between healthy human individuals. Study-level findings and limits: Richness estimates generally favored naive over memory subsets.

CD8 memory merged CD45RO+ with CCR7-negative CD45RA+ TemRA cells. Genomic DNA of every subset was divided equally among multiple immunoSEQ plates. This table comes from immunoSEQ multiplex PCR, and its TCRdb copy is limited to in-frame clones, with some not included. The sample has approximately 640,000 clones, roughly 87% seen once. As regards this clone: The antigen remains unidentified.

The V and J ends lost 4 bases and 4 bases respectively, with 11 bases between them. The germline V gene encodes CDR1 LGHNA and CDR2 YNFKEQ. The CDR3 runs to 14 residues. The receptor was derived from a young man in good health. Some clones in this sample may be carry-over from other donors' samples. The chain carries TRBV4-2 and TRBJ2-1; unclear D gene. Material: memory CD8+ T cells from PBMCs. Subset defined: CD45RO+ cells pooled with CCR7-negative TemRA cells. The chain's CDR3 is CASSPLLEYNEQFF. CDR3 sequence (DNA): TGTGCCAGCAGCCCACTATTAGAATACAATGAGCAGTTCTTC.